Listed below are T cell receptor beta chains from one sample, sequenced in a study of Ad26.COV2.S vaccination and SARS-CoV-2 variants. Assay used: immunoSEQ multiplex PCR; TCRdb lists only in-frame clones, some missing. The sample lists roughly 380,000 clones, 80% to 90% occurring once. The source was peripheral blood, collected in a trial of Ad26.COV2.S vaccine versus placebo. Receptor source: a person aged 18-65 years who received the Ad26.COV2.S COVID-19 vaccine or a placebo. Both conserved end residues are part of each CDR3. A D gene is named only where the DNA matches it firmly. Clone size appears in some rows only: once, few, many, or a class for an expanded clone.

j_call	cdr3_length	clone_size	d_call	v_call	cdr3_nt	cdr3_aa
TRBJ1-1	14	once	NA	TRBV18	TGTGCCAGCTCACCCGGCAGGGGCAACACTGAAGCTTTCTTT	CASSPGRGNTEAFF
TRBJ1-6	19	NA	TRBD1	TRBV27	TGTGCCAGCAGTAATCTACAGGGGCGGTTGCTATTGGGGAATTCACCCCTCCACTTT	CASSNLQGRLLLGNSPLHF
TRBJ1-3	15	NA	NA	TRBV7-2	TGTGCCAGCAGCTTAGCGTCAGGGGCTGGAAACACCATATATTTT	CASSLASGAGNTIYF
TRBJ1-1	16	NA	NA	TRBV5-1	TGCGCCAGCAGCTTGGCCATTGGGGGCATGAACACTGAAGCTTTCTTT	CASSLAIGGMNTEAFF
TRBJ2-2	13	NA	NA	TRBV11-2	TGTGCCAGCAGCAGCACGAACACCGGGGAGCTGTTTTTT	CASSSTNTGELFF
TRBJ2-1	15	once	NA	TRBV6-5	TGTGCCAGCAGTTACTATTCGGGGGTTCCCAATGAGCAGTTCTTC	CASSYYSGVPNEQFF
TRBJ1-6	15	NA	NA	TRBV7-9	TGTGCCAGCAGCCTTGGGGGCTCCTATAATTCACCCCTCCACTTT	CASSLGGSYNSPLHF
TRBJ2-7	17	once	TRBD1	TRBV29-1	TGCAGCGTTGAAGAACCACAGGGGGCGGCTTCTTCCTACGAGCAGTACTTC	CSVEEPQGAASSYEQYF
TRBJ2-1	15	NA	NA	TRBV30	TGTGCCTGGACCGGAGCCGGGACATCCTACAATGAGCAGTTCTTC	CAWTGAGTSYNEQFF
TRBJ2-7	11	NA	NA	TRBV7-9	TGTGCCAGCACTTGGGGCCGCGAGCAGTACTTC	CASTWGREQYF
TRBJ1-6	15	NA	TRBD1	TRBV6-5	TGTGCCAGCAGTTCACAGGGGGCTATGGGGTCACCCCTCCACTTT	CASSSQGAMGSPLHF
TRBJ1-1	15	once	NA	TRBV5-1	TGCGCCAGCAGCTCAAAACAGTTTAGGTACACTGAAGCTTTCTTT	CASSSKQFRYTEAFF
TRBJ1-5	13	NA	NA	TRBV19	TGTGCCAGTAGTATAGCCGGGGACCAGCCCCAGCATTTT	CASSIAGDQPQHF
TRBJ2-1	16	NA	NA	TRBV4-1	TGCGCCAGCAGCCACCTTTCCAGCGGCTCCTACAATGAGCAGTTCTTC	CASSHLSSGSYNEQFF
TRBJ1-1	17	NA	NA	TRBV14	TGTGCCAGCAGCCAAGATCGGGGCAGCTTAATGAACACTGAAGCTTTCTTT	CASSQDRGSLMNTEAFF
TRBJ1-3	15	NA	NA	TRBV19	TGTGCCAGTACTGCCGCAGGGGAAAATAGGAACACCATATATTTT	CASTAAGENRNTIYF
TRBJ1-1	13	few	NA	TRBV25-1	TGTGCCAGCACCCACCGGGGCATCCCTGAAGCTTTCTTT	CASTHRGIPEAFF
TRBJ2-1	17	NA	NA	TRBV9	TGTGCCAGCAGCTTAGGGGGGGCGGTCCCCCTCTACAATGAGCAGTTCTTC	CASSLGGAVPLYNEQFF
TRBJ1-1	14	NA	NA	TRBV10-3	TGTGCCATCAGTGATAAGGGTATGAACACTGAAGCTTTCTTT	CAISDKGMNTEAFF
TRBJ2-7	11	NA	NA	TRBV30	TGTGCCTGGATATCCCCGATCGAGCAGTACTTC	CAWISPIEQYF
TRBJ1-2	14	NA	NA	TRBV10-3	TGTGCCATCAGTGATGTCCTGATTGGGTACGGCTACACCTTC	CAISDVLIGYGYTF
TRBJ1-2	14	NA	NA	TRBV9	TGTGCCAGCAGCGTAGCTACCGGCGGAGGGGCATACACCTTC	CASSVATGGGAYTF
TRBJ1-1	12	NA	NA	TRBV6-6	TGTGCCAGCACCCAAATAGCTCCTGAAGCTTTCTTT	CASTQIAPEAFF
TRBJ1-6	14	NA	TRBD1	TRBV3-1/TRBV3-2	TGTGCCAGCAGAGCCGGGACAGGGGACTCACCCCTCCACTTT	CASRAGTGDSPLHF
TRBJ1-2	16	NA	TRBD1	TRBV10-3	TGTGCCATCAGTGTTCCTCAGGGGGGTATTAGCTATGGCTACACCTTC	CAISVPQGGISYGYTF
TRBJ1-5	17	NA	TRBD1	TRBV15	TGTGCCACCAGCAGACCCCGGACAGGGACGAGCAATCAGCCCCAGCATTTT	CATSRPRTGTSNQPQHF
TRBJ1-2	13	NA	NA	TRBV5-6	TGTGCCAGCAGCCGGGGACCACCAAATGGCTACACCTTC	CASSRGPPNGYTF
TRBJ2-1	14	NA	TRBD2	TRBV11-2	TGTGCCAGCAGCTTAGAACGACTAGCAGGTGAGCAGTTCTTC	CASSLERLAGEQFF
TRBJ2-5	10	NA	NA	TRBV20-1	TGCAGTGTCCACCAAGAGACCCAGTACTTC	CSVHQETQYF
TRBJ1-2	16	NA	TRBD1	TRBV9	TGTGCCAGCAGCCCCCGGGGACAGGGCGAGGTGGATGGCTACACCTTC	CASSPRGQGEVDGYTF
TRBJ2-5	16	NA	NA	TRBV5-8	TGTGCCAGCAGCCCGACAAGAGTGACAGAACAAGAGACCCAGTACTTC	CASSPTRVTEQETQYF
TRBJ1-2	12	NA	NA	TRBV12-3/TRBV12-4	TGTGCCAGCAAGGGTGAGATATATGGCTACACCTTC	CASKGEIYGYTF
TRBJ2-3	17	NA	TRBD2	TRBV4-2	TGTGCCAGCAGCCAAGAGAGGACTAGCGGGGGGACAGATACGCAGTATTTT	CASSQERTSGGTDTQYF
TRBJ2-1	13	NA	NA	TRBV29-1	TGCAGCGGGGTCCCGGCTGGCTACAATGAGCAGTTCTTC	CSGVPAGYNEQFF
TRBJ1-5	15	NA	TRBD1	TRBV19	TGTGCCAGTAGTATAGGACAGGGGGCTGGACAGCCCCAGCATTTT	CASSIGQGAGQPQHF
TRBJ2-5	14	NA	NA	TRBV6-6	TGTGCCAGCAGTTACTCGACAGGCGTAGAGACCCAGTACTTC	CASSYSTGVETQYF
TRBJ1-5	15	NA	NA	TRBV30	TGTGCCTGGAGTGTAGGATCGGCCAGCAATCAGCCCCAGCATTTT	CAWSVGSASNQPQHF
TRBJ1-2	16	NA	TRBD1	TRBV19	TGTGCCAGTAGTTCCCGACGTCAGGGGGCTAACTATGGCTACACCTTC	CASSSRRQGANYGYTF
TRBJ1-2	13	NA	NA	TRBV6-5	TGTGCCAGCAGTTATGCCAGCAACTATGGCTACACCTTC	CASSYASNYGYTF
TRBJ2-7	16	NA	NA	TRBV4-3	TGCGCCAGCAGCCAAACCCTGGGGGGAGTCACCTACGAGCAGTACTTC	CASSQTLGGVTYEQYF
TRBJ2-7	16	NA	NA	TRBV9	TGTGCCAGCAGCGTAGAGCCCCGTGGGCAGCTCTACGAGCAGTACTTC	CASSVEPRGQLYEQYF
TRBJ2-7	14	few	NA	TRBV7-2	TGTGCCAGCAGCTTAGAACAAACTGTATACGAGCAGTACTTC	CASSLEQTVYEQYF
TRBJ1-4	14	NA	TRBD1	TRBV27	TGTGCCAGCAGCTCGACAGGGTATAATGAAAAACTGTTTTTT	CASSSTGYNEKLFF
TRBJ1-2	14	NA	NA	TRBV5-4	TGTGCCAGCAGCTCCGCAGGAGCTAACTATGGCTACACCTTC	CASSSAGANYGYTF
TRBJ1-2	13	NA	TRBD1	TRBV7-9	TGTGCCAGCTCCCAGGGGGGAGACTATGGCTACACCTTC	CASSQGGDYGYTF
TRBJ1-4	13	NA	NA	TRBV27	TGTGCCAGCAGTCCTTTTCAGGATGAAAAACTGTTTTTT	CASSPFQDEKLFF
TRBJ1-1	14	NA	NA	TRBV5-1	TGCGCCAGCAGCCCTTTCGGGGGGGCGGGTGAAGCTTTCTTT	CASSPFGGAGEAFF
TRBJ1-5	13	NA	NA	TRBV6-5	TGTGCCAGCAAAGTAGAGGTCAATCAGCCCCAGCATTTT	CASKVEVNQPQHF
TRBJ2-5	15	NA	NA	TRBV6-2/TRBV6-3	TGTGCCAGCAGTTACGTCGGAGGCGGAGGAGAGACCCAGTACTTC	CASSYVGGGGETQYF
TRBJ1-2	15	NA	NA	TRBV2	TGTGCCAGCAGTGAAGCGCTTTTGGGGGCGACGGGTGACACCTTC	CASSEALLGATGDTF
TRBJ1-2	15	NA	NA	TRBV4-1	TGCGCCAGCAGCCAAGACACCGGGCGAAACTATGGCTACACCTTC	CASSQDTGRNYGYTF
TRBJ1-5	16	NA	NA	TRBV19	TGTGCCAGTAGTATAGAGGGAGGCACTAGCAATCAGCCCCAGCATTTT	CASSIEGGTSNQPQHF
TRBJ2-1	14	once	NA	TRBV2	TGTGCCAGCAGTGCCCTGAGCGGTTACAATGAGCAGTTCTTC	CASSALSGYNEQFF
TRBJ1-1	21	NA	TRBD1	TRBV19	TGTGCCAGTAGTATTTCTCTCCTCGTTATCGGGCCAGGGGGTTGGAACACTGAAGCTTTCTTT	CASSISLLVIGPGGWNTEAFF
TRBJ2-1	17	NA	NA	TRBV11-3	TGTGCCAGCAGCACTGGACGGACATCTAATTACCACAATGAGCAGTTCTTC	CASSTGRTSNYHNEQFF
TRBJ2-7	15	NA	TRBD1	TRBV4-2	TGTGCCAGCAGCACTCCGGGACAGGGGGCCTACGAGCAGTACTTC	CASSTPGQGAYEQYF
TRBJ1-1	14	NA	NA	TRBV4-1	TGCGCCAGCAGCCAAGGACAGGACTTCACTGAAGCTTTCTTT	CASSQGQDFTEAFF
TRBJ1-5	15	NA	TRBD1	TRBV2	TGTGCCAGCAGAAAAGCGGGACAGAGCAGGCAGCCCCAGCATTTT	CASRKAGQSRQPQHF
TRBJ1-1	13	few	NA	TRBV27	TGTGCCAGCAGTTTTTGGGGGAACACTGAAGCTTTCTTT	CASSFWGNTEAFF
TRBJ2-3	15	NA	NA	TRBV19	TGTGCCAGTAGTATAAAGGGGCTGGGCACAGATACGCAGTATTTT	CASSIKGLGTDTQYF